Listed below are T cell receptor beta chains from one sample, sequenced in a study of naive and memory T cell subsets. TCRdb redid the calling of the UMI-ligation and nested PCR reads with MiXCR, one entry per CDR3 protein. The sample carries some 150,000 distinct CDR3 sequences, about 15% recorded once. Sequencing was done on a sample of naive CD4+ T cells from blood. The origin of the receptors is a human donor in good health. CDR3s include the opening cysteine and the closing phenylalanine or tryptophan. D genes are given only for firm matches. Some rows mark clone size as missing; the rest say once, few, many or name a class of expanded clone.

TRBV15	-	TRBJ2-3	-	TGTGCCCCCAGCAGAGATGGAAGCGCTGGAGATACGCAGTATTTT	CAPSRDGSAGDTQYF
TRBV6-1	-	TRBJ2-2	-	TGTGCCAGCAAGAAACTTTCAAACACCGGGGAGCTGTTTTTT	CASKKLSNTGELFF
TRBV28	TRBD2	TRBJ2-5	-	TGTGCCAGCAGTTTTGCGGGAGGGCCGCAAGAGACCCAGTACTTC	CASSFAGGPQETQYF
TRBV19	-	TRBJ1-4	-	TGTGCCAGTAGTATAAACCGGGACCTTAATGAAAAACTGTTTTTT	CASSINRDLNEKLFF
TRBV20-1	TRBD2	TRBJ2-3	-	TGCAGTGTAGCGGGAGGGTCGTCGGGCACAGATACGCAGTATTTT	CSVAGGSSGTDTQYF
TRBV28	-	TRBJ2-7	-	TGTGCCAGCAGTCCTATAGGGCGGAGCTCCTACGAGCAGTACTTC	CASSPIGRSSYEQYF
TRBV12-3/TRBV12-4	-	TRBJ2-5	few	TGTGCCAGCAGCCCCGGCGACAGGCGGTACCAAGAGACCCAGTACTTC	CASSPGDRRYQETQYF
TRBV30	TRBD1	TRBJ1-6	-	TGTGCCTGGAGGGACAGGGAGAATTCACCCCTCCACTTT	CAWRDRENSPLHF
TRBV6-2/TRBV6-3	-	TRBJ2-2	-	TGTGCCAGCAGAGACACCGGGGAGCTGTTTTTT	CASRDTGELFF
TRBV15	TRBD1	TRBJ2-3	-	TGTGCCACCAGCAGAGCCCCGACAGGGCCGAGCACAGATACGCAGTATTTT	CATSRAPTGPSTDTQYF
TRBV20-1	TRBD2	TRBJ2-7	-	TGCAGTGCTAAAACTAGCGGAACCTACGAGCAGTACTTC	CSAKTSGTYEQYF
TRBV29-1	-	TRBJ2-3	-	TGCAGCGAGGGGAGCGGCGCAGATACGCAGTATTTT	CSEGSGADTQYF
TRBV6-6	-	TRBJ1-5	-	TGTGCCAGCAGTTACTCCCCGGTCGTTATGGGCAATAGCAATCAGCCCCAGCATTTT	CASSYSPVVMGNSNQPQHF
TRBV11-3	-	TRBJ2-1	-	TGTGCCAGCAGCCCCTTGGGGGCGTACAATGAGCAGTTCTTC	CASSPLGAYNEQFF